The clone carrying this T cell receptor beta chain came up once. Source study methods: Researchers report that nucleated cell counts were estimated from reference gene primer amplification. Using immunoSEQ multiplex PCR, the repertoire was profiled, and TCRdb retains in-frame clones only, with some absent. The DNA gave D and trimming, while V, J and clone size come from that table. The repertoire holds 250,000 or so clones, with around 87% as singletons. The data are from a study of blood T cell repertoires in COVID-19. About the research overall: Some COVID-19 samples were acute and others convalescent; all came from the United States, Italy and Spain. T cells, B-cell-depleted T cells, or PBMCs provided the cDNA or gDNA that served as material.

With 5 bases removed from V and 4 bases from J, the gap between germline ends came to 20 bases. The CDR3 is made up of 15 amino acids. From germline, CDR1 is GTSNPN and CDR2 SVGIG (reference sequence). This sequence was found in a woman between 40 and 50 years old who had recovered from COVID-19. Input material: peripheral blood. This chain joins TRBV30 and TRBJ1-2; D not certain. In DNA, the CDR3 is TGTGCCTGGTCCCCCAAGGGCGGGCGACCCTATGGCTACACCTTC. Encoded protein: CAWSPKGGRPYGYTF.